These 29 T cell receptor beta chains came from one sample sequenced in a study of shared clonotypes between healthy human individuals. Using immunoSEQ multiplex PCR, the repertoire was profiled, and TCRdb retains in-frame clones only, with some absent. The table lists around 2,000,000 clones, 90% to 95% of them singletons. Material: naive CD4+ T cells sorted from blood. Documented subset: CD45RA+ positively selected. The receptors derive from a man between 18 and 35 years old in good health.

With regard to this clone: A much larger clone differs by one base, so this may be a read error. In nucleotides, the CDR3 is TGTGCCAGCAGTGACTACGAGCAGTACTTC. Its protein product is CASSDYEQYF. V is TRBV6-5 and J is TRBJ2-7; unclear D gene. Germline V gene lookup returns CDR1 MNHEY and CDR2 SVGAGI. Trimming left V 5 bases short and J 3 bases short, with 2 bases between. This CDR3 comprises 10 residues.

The chain links TRBV28 to TRBJ2-7; perhaps TRBD2 as D (5 bases). V was pared by 6 bases and J by 0 bases, with 15 bases between. Per germline, CDR1 MDHEN and CDR2 SYDVKM. This CDR3 region has 15 residues. CDR3 in amino acids: CASRTTGKSSYEQYF. CDR3 nucleotides: TGTGCCAGCAGAACCACCGGGAAGAGCTCCTACGAGCAGTACTTC.

The CDR3 is CASSLRPENTEAFF. CDR3 coding DNA: TGCGCCAGCAGCTTACGGCCGGAAAACACTGAAGCTTTCTTT. This chain connects TRBV5-1 to TRBJ1-1; D gene unclear. This CDR3 region has 14 residues. Trimming removed 2 bases from V and 2 bases from J, with 10 bases in between. In germline, CDR1 is SGHRS, CDR2 YFSETQ.

The chain is built from TRBV2 and TRBJ1-4; D not certain. Germline CDR1 reads SNHLY; CDR2 reads FYNNEI. V was shortened by 3 bases and J by 3 bases, with 8 bases between the two germline ends. CDR3 length equals 14 residues. Written as DNA, the CDR3 is TGTGCCAGCAGTGACCGAGGGTCTAATGAAAAACTGTTTTTT. Its protein is CASSDRGSNEKLFF.

With regard to this clone: Other DNA sequences in this specimen translate into the identical CDR3. The chain uses TRBV19 and TRBJ2-3; D is perhaps TRBD2 (5 bases). CDR3 length equals 15 residues. Trimming took 1 base from V and 1 from J, leaving 9 bases between them. Per germline, CDR1 LNHDA and CDR2 SQIVND (reference sequence). CDR3 DNA: TGTGCCAGTAGTATAGGCCGGGGAGGCACAGATACGCAGTATTTT. This translates into CASSIGRGGTDTQYF.

Of note for this clone: Different DNA sequences within this sample yield the same CDR3. V usage is TRBV15 and J usage is TRBJ2-7; D might be TRBD2 (5 bases). This CDR3 contains 14 residues. Germline V gene data show CDR1 as LNHNV and CDR2 as YYDKDF (reference sequence). The V end lost 1 base, the J end lost 1 base, and 8 bases lay between the germline ends. CDR3 loop: CATSRGGASYEQYF. The CDR3 DNA reads TGTGCCACCAGCAGAGGGGGAGCTTCCTACGAGCAGTACTTC. The complete variable domain, with remaining parts taken from reference TRBV15 and TRBJ2-7, reads DAMVIQNPRYQVTQFGKPVTLSCSQTLNHNVMYWYQQKSSQAPKLLFHYYDKDFNNEADTPDNFQSRRPNTSFCFLDIRSPGLGDTAMYLCATSRGGASYEQYFGPGTRLTVT.

This clone has just one count. V gene TRBV15 combines with J gene TRBJ2-7; 16 bases agree with TRBD2. This CDR3 comprises 18 residues. V was pared by 3 bases and J by 0 bases, with 5 bases of the junction left unmatched. The germline CDR1 and CDR2 sequences are LNHNV and YYDKDF (reference sequence). The CDR3 DNA reads TGTGCCACCAGCAGGGGGACTAGCGGGAGGGACAGCTCCTACGAGCAGTACTTC. Its translation: CATSRGTSGRDSSYEQYF.

The V call is TRBV25-1, the J call TRBJ2-3; D gene unclear. Trimming shortened V by 4 bases and J by 5 bases, and 10 bases separated the two germline ends. This CDR3 comprises 13 residues. Germline lookup yields CDR1 MGHDK and CDR2 SYGVNS. Here the CDR3 reads CASSGLTGDTQYF. DNA for the CDR3: TGTGCCAGCAGTGGCCTAACGGGAGATACGCAGTATTTT.

V is TRBV9 and J is TRBJ2-4, with 11 bases fitting TRBD2. The CDR3 is 19 amino acids. J lost 0 bases, V lost 0 bases, and 8 bases had no gene match. The germline V gene encodes CDR1 SGDLS and CDR2 YYNGEE. DNA of the CDR3: TGTGCCAGCAGCGTAGCCCCTCAGACTAGCGGGATAGCCAAAAACATTCAGTACTTC. This sequence encodes CASSVAPQTSGIAKNIQYF.

The J gene is TRBJ2-3, the V gene TRBV25-1, with 8 bases lining up with TRBD2. The CDR3 totals 18 residues. Losses at the gene ends were 1 base for V and 2 bases for J; bases not matched to a gene: 11. From germline, CDR1 is MGHDK and CDR2 SYGVNS. CDR3 in DNA: TGTGCCAGCAGTGAATCCCGGAGCGGGGGCGGACACACAGATACGCAGTATTTT. The encoded protein is CASSESRSGGGHTDTQYF.

The rearrangement uses TRBV7-8 and TRBJ1-2; TRBD1 matches at 10 bases. CDR3 length: 16 amino acids. V lost 1 base, J lost 4 bases, and 6 bases stayed unmatched. Germline V gene lookup returns CDR1 SGHVS and CDR2 FQNEAQ. DNA of the CDR3: TGTGCCAGCAGCTTAGGGACAGGGGGAAGTTTCTATGGCTACACCTTC. It encodes CASSLGTGGSFYGYTF.

The chain employs TRBV30 and TRBJ1-4; D is ambiguous. The CDR3 covers 12 residues. With 2 bases removed from V and 4 bases from J, the gap between germline ends came to 5 bases. Germline assignment: CDR1 GTSNPN and CDR2 SVGIG (reference sequence). The CDR3 reads CAWSRSNEKLFF. In DNA form, the CDR3 reads TGTGCCTGGAGTAGGAGTAATGAAAAACTGTTTTTT.

CDR3 bases: TGTGCCAGCTATCGGAACACTGAAGCTTTCTTT. This encodes CASYRNTEAFF. This sequence joins TRBV28 and TRBJ1-1; no clear D gene. Trimming shortened V by 8 bases and J by 1 base, and 5 bases separated the two germline ends. The germline V gene has CDR1 MDHEN and CDR2 SYDVKM. The CDR3 sequence is 11 residues long.

This chain connects TRBV18 to TRBJ1-5; 7 nucleotides align to TRBD1. V was pared by 8 bases and J by 7 bases, with 5 bases of the junction left unmatched. The germline V gene encodes CDR1 KGHSH and CDR2 LQKENI. The CDR3 has 12 amino acids. The CDR3 DNA reads as TGTGCCAGCGCAGACAGGGACCAGCCCCAGCATTTT. Residues: CASADRDQPQHF. Supplemented by reference TRBV18 and TRBJ1-5, the full variable domain reads NAGVMQNPRHLVRRRGQEARLRCSPMKGHSHVYWYRQLPEEGLKFMVYLQKENIIDESGMPKERFSAEFPKEGPSILRIQQVVRGDSAAYFCASADRDQPQHFGDGTRLSIL.

The gene calls are TRBV5-1 and TRBJ2-1; TRBD2 matches at 8 bases. The CDR3 has 16 residues. The V gene end was trimmed by 3 bases and the J gene end by 7 bases; junction bases not matched to a gene: 12. CDR1 and CDR2 from the germline V gene are SGHRS and YFSETQ. In nucleotides, the CDR3 is TGCGCCAGCAGCTCCCTGGGGACTAGAGGTAAAAATGAGCAGTTCTTC. It specifies CASSSLGTRGKNEQFF.

The rearrangement uses TRBV7-9 and TRBJ1-2, with 8 bases matching TRBD1. Per germline, CDR1 SEHNR and CDR2 FQNEAQ (reference sequence). With 3 bases clipped from V and 8 bases from J, the junction kept 5 bases outside the gene matches. CDR3 size: 13 residues. DNA of the CDR3: TGTGCCAGCAGCTTGGACAGGGCGGTGGGCTACACCTTC. Translated: CASSLDRAVGYTF.

The chain uses TRBV4-1 and TRBJ2-7; tentatively, D is TRBD2 (6 bases). Germline-derived CDR1 and CDR2 are MGHRA and YSYEKL. V was pared by 2 bases and J by 0 bases, with 8 bases between. The CDR3 consists of 14 residues. The CDR3 protein is CASSQPTSSYEQYF. CDR3 DNA sequence: TGCGCCAGCAGCCAACCGACTAGCTCCTACGAGCAGTACTTC.

The chain joins TRBV6-1 to TRBJ2-7, with a possible D match to TRBD1 (6 bases). V was cut by 6 bases and J by 2 bases, with 11 bases left in between. CDR3 length: 13 residues. Germline V lookup: CDR1 MNHNS, CDR2 SASEGT. CDR3 region: CASRSTGPYEQYF. The CDR3 DNA sequence: TGTGCCAGCAGATCGACAGGCCCCTACGAGCAGTACTTC.

The chain combines TRBV5-6 with TRBJ1-3; 9 positions match TRBD1. The CDR3 totals 16 residues. Germline CDR1 and CDR2: SGHDT and YYEEEE. V was clipped by 4 bases and J by 0 bases; unmatched bases: 5. DNA of the CDR3: TGTGCCAGCAGCCCTGACAGGGGGGCCTCTGGAAACACCATATATTTT. Translated: CASSPDRGASGNTIYF. Together with reference TRBV5-6 and TRBJ1-3, the CDR3 gives the full variable domain: DAGVTQSPTHLIKTRGQQVTLRCSPKSGHDTVSWYQQALGQGPQFIFQYYEEEERQRGNFPDRFSGHQFPNYSSELNVNALLLGDSALYLCASSPDRGASGNTIYFGEGSWLTVV.

The chain joins TRBV11-2 to TRBJ2-3, with TRBD2 identical over 9 bases. The V and J ends lost 5 bases and 4 bases, in that order; junction bases with no gene match: 7. Germline CDR1 and CDR2: SGHAT and FQNNGV. The CDR3 has 15 residues. For the CDR3, the DNA is TGTGCCAGCAGCCAAGGAGCGGGGGGCGCAGATACGCAGTATTTT. Amino acid sequence: CASSQGAGGADTQYF. Full variable domain (outside the CDR3, taken from reference TRBV11-2 and TRBJ2-3): EAGVAQSPRYKIIEKRQSVAFWCNPISGHATLYWYQQILGQGPKLLIQFQNNGVVDDSQLPKDRFSAERLKGVDSTLKIQPAKLEDSAVYLCASSQGAGGADTQYFGPGTRLTVL.

This sequence joins TRBV23-1 and TRBJ1-3; maybe TRBD1 (5 bases). TRBV23-1 qualifies as an ORF whose function is uncertain. With 0 bases removed from V and 11 bases from J, the gap between germline ends came to 23 bases. This CDR3 is 17 amino acids long. The CDR3 sequence: CASSQSRGYKIDPAIYF. The CDR3 nucleotides are TGCGCCAGCAGTCAATCCCGGGGGTACAAGATCGATCCCGCCATATATTTT.

The rearrangement links TRBV30 to TRBJ1-2; D gene ambiguous. Germline loops: CDR1 GTSNPN, CDR2 SVGIG (reference sequence). V lost 1 base and J 8 bases, leaving 11 bases between the germline ends. This CDR3 spans 12 amino acids. The CDR3 coding sequence is TGTGCCTGGAGTGGGGATGTTCTGGGCTACACCTTC. Translation gives CAWSGDVLGYTF.

The sample holds one count of this clone. This specimen includes other DNA sequences encoding the same CDR3. The gene calls are TRBV4-3 and TRBJ1-2; D remains unclear. CDR1 and CDR2 (germline): LGHNA, YSLEER. V lost 0 bases and J 8 bases, leaving 10 bases between the germline ends. The CDR3 contains 13 residues. CDR3 region: CASSQDSGLGYTF. The CDR3 nucleotides read TGCGCCAGCAGCCAAGACAGCGGGTTGGGCTACACCTTC.

The chain joins TRBV5-6 to TRBJ2-3; D is undetermined. Germline V gene data show CDR1 as SGHDT and CDR2 as YYEEEE. V was clipped by 4 bases and J by 6 bases, with 18 bases between them. This CDR3 contains 15 residues. The CDR3 reads CASSPNIARQDTQYF. As DNA, the CDR3 is TGTGCCAGCAGCCCCAATATCGCCCGGCAGGATACGCAGTATTTT.

The chain is built from TRBV5-1 and TRBJ2-3; no reliable D call. Trimming stripped 0 bases from V and 4 bases from J, with 12 bases between. The CDR3 runs to 15 residues. The germline V gene has CDR1 SGHRS and CDR2 YFSETQ. The CDR3 reads CASSLGRVLSDTQYF. For the CDR3, the DNA is TGCGCCAGCAGCTTGGGCAGAGTCCTATCAGATACGCAGTATTTT.

This clone is a singleton in its sample. This chain connects TRBV5-4 to TRBJ2-1; 7 bases match TRBD1. V shed 5 bases, J shed 4 bases, and the junction held 9 bases outside the gene matches. CDR1 and CDR2 (germline): SGHNT, YYREEE (reference sequence). This CDR3 has 15 residues. The CDR3 nucleotides are TGTGCCAGCAGGCCACCGGGACAGAAGTACAATGAGCAGTTCTTC. It codes for CASRPPGQKYNEQFF.

This chain links TRBV7-6 with TRBJ2-3; D is unresolved. This CDR3 region has 12 residues. V was clipped by 2 bases and J by 4 bases, with 4 bases between them. The germline V gene encodes CDR1 SGHVS and CDR2 FNYEAQ. CDR3 amino acids: CASSLSSDTQYF. As DNA, the CDR3 is TGTGCCAGCAGCTTAAGCTCAGATACGCAGTATTTT.

This rearrangement joins TRBV27 to TRBJ1-6; D is ambiguous. The CDR3 has 12 amino acids. V lost 4 bases, J lost 10 bases, and 8 bases lay in between. CDR1 and CDR2 (germline): MNHEY, SMNVEV (reference sequence). Written as DNA, the CDR3 is TGTGCCAGCAGTTCCAGTCCATCACCCCTCCACTTT. The encoded protein is CASSSSPSPLHF.

The CDR3 DNA follows: TGTGCCAGCAGCCAAGAACCAGGGGCGAGCGCTGAAGCTTTCTTT. It codes for CASSQEPGASAEAFF. The rearrangement uses TRBV4-2 and TRBJ1-1; perhaps TRBD1 as D (6 bases). V lost 0 bases and J lost 6, with 14 bases in between. CDR3 size: 15 residues. Per germline, CDR1 LGHNA and CDR2 YNFKEQ.